This T cell receptor (beta chain) was observed in a study of blood T cells in healthy people across ages. This clonotype was detected only once. Its antigen remains unidentified. The authors ran a second PCR of about 6 to 12 cycles using a sample-barcoded 5' primer and a J-beta primer mix. TCRdb itself ran the 5' RACE reads through MiXCR, one entry per CDR3 protein. The table has over 1,500,000 distinct CDR3 sequences, roughly 49% seen once. CDR1 LNHNV and CDR2 YYDKDF come from the germline V gene (reference sequence). Trimming took 6 bases from V and 6 from J; bases not matched to a gene: 6. This CDR3 region has 14 residues. Study-level findings and limits: Long-lived donors had more naive CD4+ cells and higher diversity than aged donors.

The sample comprised blood. This chain uses TRBV15 with TRBJ2-3; 10 nucleotides line up with TRBD1. This receptor was identified in a woman in her 40s in good health. The CDR3 spells CATSGQGGLDTQYF. The CDR3 DNA reads as TGTGCCACCAGTGGACAGGGGGGGTTGGATACGCAGTATTTT.